This is a list of T cell receptor beta chains from one sample in a study of T cell repertoires in cytomegalovirus infection. TCRdb re-derived calls from the reads in MiXCR, one entry per CDR3 protein. This table has roughly 110,000 distinct CDR3 sequences, roughly 9.1% appearing once. No cognate antigen is known for these TCRs. Material: PBMCs, sequenced either directly or after in vitro stimulation (not recorded which). These receptors originate from a human donor in good health (CMV status not recorded). Some clones in this sample may be carry-over from other donors' samples. CDR3s include the opening cysteine and the closing phenylalanine or tryptophan. Not every row has a clone size; where given, it reads once, few, many or a size class.

abundance: many; v_gene: TRBV4-1; len: 12; j_gene: TRBJ2-1; CDR3aa: CASSQGNNEQFF
abundance: few; v_gene: TRBV6-6; len: 18; j_gene: TRBJ1-5; CDR3aa: CASYRDLSTDYSNQPQHF
abundance: many; v_gene: TRBV20-1; len: 12; j_gene: TRBJ2-7; CDR3aa: CSARTSVFEQYF
abundance: many; v_gene: TRBV7-8; len: 16; j_gene: TRBJ2-1; CDR3aa: CASSRQAGLGVNEQFF
abundance: NA; v_gene: TRBV7-9; len: 14; j_gene: TRBJ1-4; CDR3aa: CASSRQGSNEKLFF
abundance: NA; v_gene: TRBV27; len: 15; j_gene: TRBJ2-7; CDR3aa: CASQDRLAGTYEQYF
abundance: few; v_gene: TRBV29-1; len: 15; j_gene: TRBJ2-6; CDR3aa: CTVPGRRSGANVLTF
abundance: many; v_gene: TRBV7-2; len: 14; j_gene: TRBJ2-5; CDR3aa: CASSFGQGKETQYF
abundance: NA; v_gene: TRBV30; len: 15; j_gene: TRBJ2-3; CDR3aa: CAWKSTGGSWDTQYF
abundance: NA; v_gene: TRBV7-2; len: 13; j_gene: TRBJ1-2; CDR3aa: CASSPGINYGYTF
abundance: many; v_gene: TRBV28; len: 13; j_gene: TRBJ2-1; CDR3aa: CASTIRGGTTILF
abundance: many; v_gene: TRBV7-8; len: 15; j_gene: TRBJ2-1; CDR3aa: CASSQDRVRINEQFF
abundance: NA; v_gene: TRBV30; len: 16; j_gene: TRBJ2-1; CDR3aa: CAGIFLAGERYNEQFF
abundance: NA; v_gene: TRBV28; len: 17; j_gene: TRBJ2-6; CDR3aa: CASSSSGPSSGANVLTF
abundance: many; v_gene: TRBV7-8; len: 16; j_gene: TRBJ2-5; CDR3aa: CASSYPLGQGQETQYF
abundance: few; v_gene: TRBV19; len: 14; j_gene: TRBJ1-5; CDR3aa: CASIQQGIGQPQHF
abundance: NA; v_gene: TRBV7-6; len: 13; j_gene: TRBJ2-7; CDR3aa: CASRADSTYEQYF
abundance: many; v_gene: TRBV7-2; len: 15; j_gene: TRBJ2-1; CDR3aa: CASVGGGGPYNEQFF
abundance: many; v_gene: TRBV7-2; len: 15; j_gene: TRBJ1-5; CDR3aa: CASSLGGGYNQPQHF
abundance: many; v_gene: TRBV4-2; len: 17; j_gene: TRBJ2-1; CDR3aa: CASSNQLAGELSNEQFF
abundance: few; v_gene: TRBV19; len: 14; j_gene: TRBJ2-5; CDR3aa: CASSPNGGYQTQYF
abundance: few; v_gene: TRBV19; len: 16; j_gene: TRBJ2-5; CDR3aa: CASSTGRPLSRETQYF
abundance: many; v_gene: TRBV27; len: 15; j_gene: TRBJ2-1; CDR3aa: CASSSLGGSYNEQFF
abundance: many; v_gene: TRBV7-2; len: 16; j_gene: TRBJ1-5; CDR3aa: CASSLGGQGVRQPQHF
abundance: many; v_gene: TRBV7-7; len: 11; j_gene: TRBJ2-2; CDR3aa: CASSEGYELFF
abundance: NA; v_gene: TRBV29-1; len: 13; j_gene: TRBJ1-2; CDR3aa: CSVEPQMNYGYTF
abundance: many; v_gene: TRBV10-2; len: 14; j_gene: TRBJ1-1; CDR3aa: CASRRQDMNTEAFF
abundance: NA; v_gene: TRBV7-2; len: 14; j_gene: TRBJ2-3; CDR3aa: CASSLDYSTDTQYF
abundance: many; v_gene: TRBV12-3/TRBV12-4; len: 15; j_gene: TRBJ1-5; CDR3aa: CASSLPQEYNQPQHF
abundance: NA; v_gene: TRBV7-2; len: 17; j_gene: TRBJ1-6; CDR3aa: CASSLGGTGPYNSPLHF
abundance: many; v_gene: TRBV7-2; len: 15; j_gene: TRBJ1-3; CDR3aa: CASSRATYSGNTIYF
abundance: many; v_gene: TRBV7-2; len: 15; j_gene: TRBJ2-1; CDR3aa: CASSLGTDNLNEQFF
abundance: few; v_gene: TRBV19; len: 13; j_gene: TRBJ1-1; CDR3aa: CASSRETGTEAFF
abundance: NA; v_gene: TRBV7-9; len: 13; j_gene: TRBJ2-5; CDR3aa: CASSGTEDSTQYF
abundance: few; v_gene: TRBV20-1; len: 15; j_gene: TRBJ2-2; CDR3aa: CSAVTSGRAAGELFF
abundance: NA; v_gene: TRBV13; len: 15; j_gene: TRBJ1-1; CDR3aa: CASSLGGRSDTEAFF
abundance: few; v_gene: TRBV6-2/TRBV6-3; len: 17; j_gene: TRBJ2-2; CDR3aa: CASSYLSLNSGTGELFF
abundance: many; v_gene: TRBV20-1; len: 18; j_gene: TRBJ2-3; CDR3aa: CSAPSPAGPVLSTDTQYF
abundance: many; v_gene: TRBV5-4; len: 15; j_gene: TRBJ1-1; CDR3aa: CASSLAGLPNTEAFF
abundance: NA; v_gene: TRBV9; len: 13; j_gene: TRBJ2-7; CDR3aa: CASSSGDSYEQYF
abundance: many; v_gene: TRBV7-6; len: 16; j_gene: TRBJ2-1; CDR3aa: CASSATSGSSYNEQFF
abundance: many; v_gene: TRBV7-2; len: 12; j_gene: TRBJ2-7; CDR3aa: CASSLNGHEQYF
abundance: NA; v_gene: TRBV7-6; len: 12; j_gene: TRBJ1-1; CDR3aa: CASSLGDRVAFF
abundance: many; v_gene: TRBV10-3; len: 14; j_gene: TRBJ1-2; CDR3aa: CAIRDRTGNYGYTF
abundance: many; v_gene: TRBV5-1; len: 13; j_gene: TRBJ2-5; CDR3aa: CASRGQAQETQYF
abundance: NA; v_gene: TRBV12-3/TRBV12-4; len: 11; j_gene: TRBJ1-5; CDR3aa: CASSLSGSQHF
abundance: many; v_gene: TRBV7-2; len: 14; j_gene: TRBJ2-7; CDR3aa: CASAFPGVSYEQYF
abundance: many; v_gene: TRBV7-3; len: 15; j_gene: TRBJ2-1; CDR3aa: CASSFNSASYNEQFF
abundance: many; v_gene: TRBV7-2; len: 13; j_gene: TRBJ1-2; CDR3aa: CASSFEAYYGYTF
abundance: NA; v_gene: TRBV6-6; len: 15; j_gene: TRBJ1-5; CDR3aa: CASSRDNLGYQPQHF
abundance: many; v_gene: TRBV6-1; len: 14; j_gene: TRBJ2-7; CDR3aa: CASNKDRGRYEQYF
abundance: few; v_gene: TRBV2; len: 18; j_gene: TRBJ2-3; CDR3aa: CASTRQTIGRTNTDTQYF
abundance: NA; v_gene: TRBV12-3/TRBV12-4; len: 14; j_gene: TRBJ1-1; CDR3aa: CASSPGSANTEAFF
abundance: few; v_gene: TRBV28; len: 15; j_gene: TRBJ1-5; CDR3aa: CASSLSFERGQPQHF
abundance: many; v_gene: TRBV28; len: 16; j_gene: TRBJ1-2; CDR3aa: CASRRTRTSSNYGYTF
abundance: many; v_gene: TRBV7-2; len: 14; j_gene: TRBJ2-5; CDR3aa: CASSLARQAETQYF
abundance: many; v_gene: TRBV7-2; len: 17; j_gene: TRBJ2-1; CDR3aa: CASSLAASGVFYNEQFF
abundance: NA; v_gene: TRBV6-2/TRBV6-3; len: 12; j_gene: TRBJ2-7; CDR3aa: CASSYSAYEQYF
abundance: many; v_gene: TRBV7-9; len: 15; j_gene: TRBJ2-1; CDR3aa: CASTLGGTGDNEQFF